Sequencing of this TCR beta chain was carried out in a study of PD-L1 blockade in urothelial cancer. Study context: Male sex and bladder-origin urothelial cancer were recorded for about 85% of the roughly 30 patients. After treatment start, blood was analyzed at 3 weeks (second dose) and at 6 weeks.

Sequencing used immunoSEQ multiplex PCR; TCRdb keeps in-frame clones, though not all of them. The table lists roughly 100,000 clones, under 85% of them singletons. J gave up 5 bases and V 0 bases, and 7 bases lay outside the gene matches. The CDR3 extends over 16 amino acids. Urothelial carcinoma, locally advanced or metastatic, affected the patients. The sample here was PBMCs, taken around atezolizumab (anti-PD-L1) treatment. The chain has TRBV23-1 and TRBJ1-1; 9 bases line up with TRBD1. TRBV23-1 counts as an open reading frame of uncertain function. The TCR originated in a man between 50 and 59 years old with urothelial cancer. The CDR3 region is CASSQSQTGGWTEAFF. For the CDR3, the DNA is TGCGCCAGCAGTCAATCACAGACAGGGGGTTGGACTGAAGCTTTCTTT.